The 31 T cell receptor beta chains presented below share a single source sample, sequenced in a study of Tregs in tolerant kidney transplant recipients (dated by TCRdb to between 2018 and 2020). This specimen's time point label, interpreted: blood sample drawn before combined kidney and bone marrow transplant. Library preparation used the immunoSEQ multiplex PCR assay. Imported from immuneACCESS, the table was reduced by TCRdb to in-frame sequences with V and J called. These copies leave out some clones; in studies compared against another copy, an unresolved V gene accounts for under half, and the cause of the remainder is not known. The sample's table lists a count of fewer than 40,000 clones. The ten largest make up roughly 8% of the sample. This sample comprised CD8+ T cells from blood, obtained before the transplant. Receptor source: a human donor who received a combined kidney and bone marrow transplant.

Remarks on this clone: The CDR3 end lies 3 residues beyond the end of the read and is filled in from the germline J gene. The V and J genes are TRBV7-7 and TRBJ2-2, with D perhaps TRBD1 or TRBD2 (6 bases each). The CDR3 spans 12 residues. Looked up from germline, CDR1 is SSHAT and CDR2 is FNYEAQ (reference sequence). V gave up 8 bases and J gave up 7 bases, with 11 bases separating them. The sequenced CDR3 bases are TGTGCCAGCCTAGGAGGGGGCGGGGAG. Translated, it gives CASLGGGGE. The whole CDR3 protein reads CASLGGGGELFF.

Comments on this clone: The read stops 3 residues short of the end of the CDR3; the missing end is completed from the germline J gene. The V and J genes are TRBV6-2 or TRBV6-3 and TRBJ2-1; 9 bases are a match to TRBD2. The V and J ends lost 0 bases and 4 bases, in that order; junction bases with no gene match: 4. The CDR3 is 16 amino acids. Germline V gene data show CDR1 as MNHEY and CDR2 as SVGEGT. CDR3 residues: CASSYSVTSGYNEQFF. The sequenced part of the CDR3 DNA is TGTGCCAGCAGTTACTCGGTGACTAGCGGTTACAATGAG.

About this clone: The read terminates 3 residues before the CDR3 end, so the remaining end is supplied by the germline J gene. The rearrangement uses TRBV5-1 and TRBJ1-4; 12 bases fit TRBD1. This CDR3 comprises 16 residues. With V trimmed by 4 bases and J by 7 bases, 8 bases remained unmatched. Per the germline V gene, CDR1 is SGHRS and CDR2 is YFSETQ. Incomplete CDR3 DNA: TGCGCCAGCAGCGTCGGGACAGGGGGCGCGGGTGAAAAA. Its protein product is CASSVGTGGAGEK. The CDR3 in its entirety is CASSVGTGGAGEKLFF. Complete variable domain (other parts from reference TRBV5-1 and TRBJ1-4): KAGVTQTPRYLIKTRGQQVTLSCSPISGHRSVSWYQQTPGQGLQFLFEYFSETQRNKGNFPGRFSGRQFSNSRSEMNVSTLELGDSALYLCASSVGTGGAGEKLFFGSGTQLSVL.

About this clone: The read is 3 residues too short to cover the CDR3 end, so that end is filled in from the germline J gene. This chain uses TRBV7-8 with TRBJ2-5; D gene uncertain. CDR3 length: 12 residues. Germline V gene data show CDR1 as SGHVS and CDR2 as FQNEAQ. The ends were cut back, 5 bases at V and 4 bases at J, with 8 bases in the middle. The CDR3 reads CASSIPGETQYF. The sequenced CDR3 bases are TGTGCCAGCAGCATACCGGGAGAGACC.

About this clone itself: Read data end 3 residues before the CDR3 end; the end is taken from the germline J gene. This rearrangement joins TRBV7-6 to TRBJ2-7; D possibly corresponds to TRBD1 (6 bases). Deletions cut 5 bases from V and 1 base from J, with 18 bases between. The CDR3 extends over 16 amino acids. From germline, CDR1 is SGHVS and CDR2 FNYEAQ. The CDR3 reads CASSPTDRSKSYEQYF. CDR3 bases read: TGTGCCAGCAGCCCAACCGACAGGAGCAAATCCTACGAG.

A word on this clone: With the read ending 3 residues before the CDR3 end, the germline J gene is used to fill in that end. The gene calls are TRBV7-9 and TRBJ1-1, with D tentatively TRBD1 (6 bases). Germline values: CDR1 SEHNR, CDR2 FQNEAQ (reference sequence). The CDR3 contains 15 residues. V was shortened by 5 bases and J by 4 bases, with 17 bases between the two germline ends. The CDR3: CASSRMGGAGTEAFF. The CDR3 bases that were read are TGTGCCAGCAGCCGTATGGGGGGGGCCGGCACTGAA. Together with reference TRBV7-9 and TRBJ1-1, the CDR3 gives the full variable domain: DTGVSQNPRHKITKRGQNVTFRCDPISEHNRLYWYRQTLGQGPEFLTYFQNEAQLEKSRLLSDRFSAERPKGSFSTLEIQRTEQGDSAMYLCASSRMGGAGTEAFFGQGTRLTVV.

Concerning this clone: The read gets to within 3 residues of the CDR3 end, and the germline J gene fills in the rest. The rearrangement links TRBV5-1 to TRBJ1-6; weak D call: TRBD1 (5 bases). The CDR3 covers 17 residues. Per germline, CDR1 SGHRS and CDR2 YFSETQ. V lost 0 bases and J 9 bases, leaving 19 bases between the germline ends. The CDR3 spells CASSLDGGWGYGSPLHF. Incomplete CDR3 DNA: TGCGCCAGCAGCTTGGACGGGGGGTGGGGGTATGGTTCACCC.

Notes on this clone: The sequence runs out 3 residues before the end of the CDR3; the remainder is reconstructed from the germline J gene. V is TRBV6-2 or TRBV6-3 and J is TRBJ2-1; D remains ambiguous. V was trimmed by 4 bases and J by 9 bases, leaving 7 bases between them. The CDR3 covers 11 residues. Germline V lookup: CDR1 MNHEY, CDR2 SVGEGT. The CDR3 is CASSSRGEQFF. The CDR3 bases that were read are TGTGCCAGCAGTTCCCGCGGTGAG.

Points on this clone: From the germline J gene comes the end of the CDR3, since the read stops 3 residues before it. This chain links TRBV20-1 with TRBJ2-7; possible D gene TRBD1, 6 bases. V was cut by 3 bases and J by 5 bases, with 20 bases left in between. Per germline, CDR1 DFQATT and CDR2 SNEGSKA (reference sequence). This CDR3 contains 15 residues. The CDR3 is CSARDSQGPLNEQYF. The CDR3 bases that were read are TGCAGTGCTAGGGACTCCCAGGGGCCTCTCAACGAG.

Remarks on this clone: At one boundary the junction diverges from the germline segment, which might be a read error. CDR3 DNA (partial): TGTGCCAGCATTGAACAGGGGGTT. Amino acid sequence: CASIEQGV. The CDR3 in full is CASIEQGVQYF. This rearrangement joins TRBV6-1 to TRBJ2-4; 8 nucleotides match TRBD1. The read ends 3 residues early relative to the CDR3; the germline J gene fills the gap. The CDR3 is 11 amino acids. CDR1 MNHNS and CDR2 SASEGT come from the germline V gene.

Notes on this clone: From the germline J gene comes the end of the CDR3, since the read stops 3 residues before it. This chain connects TRBV18 to TRBJ2-5, with D possibly TRBD2 on 6 matching bases. CDR1 is KGHSH and CDR2 is LQKENI in the germline V gene. This CDR3 contains 16 residues. V was clipped by 4 bases and J by 4 bases, with 19 bases between them. Partial CDR3 DNA: TGTGCCAGCTCACGCGGGCCCACCCCTAGCGCAGAGACC. Encoded protein: CASSRGPTPSAET. The complete CDR3 protein is CASSRGPTPSAETQYF.

On this clone itself: The sequence runs out 3 residues before the end of the CDR3; the remainder is reconstructed from the germline J gene. The chain links TRBV6-4 to TRBJ1-5; possible D gene TRBD1, 5 bases. This CDR3 comprises 21 residues. The germline CDR1 and CDR2 sequences are MRHNA and SNTAGT. V gave up 1 base and J gave up 1 base, with 26 bases separating them. The CDR3 region is CASSDLLGQDPQEGSNQPQHF. Partial CDR3 DNA: TGTGCCAGCAGTGACTTGTTGGGGCAGGACCCCCAGGAGGGGAGCAATCAGCCC.

Note on this clone: The read comes to an end 3 residues before the CDR3 does, leaving the germline J gene to fill in the end. The chain employs TRBV7-6 and TRBJ2-7; D gene uncertain. Germline V CDR1 and CDR2: SGHVS, FNYEAQ. There are 14 residues in the CDR3. Trimming cost V 2 bases and J 3 bases, with 11 bases left between them. CDR3 amino acids: CASSLSQGFYEQYF. The CDR3 DNA, read in part, is TGTGCCAGCAGCTTATCACAAGGGTTCTACGAG.

The CDR3 loop is CATSGLTGGVGTEAFF. The CDR3 bases that were read are TGTGCCACCAGCGGGTTGACAGGGGGTGTCGGCACTGAA. This chain uses TRBV15 with TRBJ1-1; TRBD1 matches 9 bases. The read terminates 3 residues ahead of where the CDR3 ends, so the germline J gene completes it. V lost 5 bases, J lost 4 bases, and 11 bases stayed unmatched. Per germline, CDR1 LNHNV and CDR2 YYDKDF (reference sequence). This CDR3 is 16 amino acids long.

In the case of this clone: The read falls 3 residues short of the CDR3 end, and the missing part is taken from the germline J gene. The gene calls are TRBV2 and TRBJ1-2, with D unclear. V shed 3 bases and J shed 6 bases, with 17 bases lying between them. CDR1 is SNHLY, CDR2 FYNNEI, per germline. The CDR3 consists of 15 residues. CDR3: CASSDSRGLINGYTF. Partial CDR3 DNA: TGTGCCAGCAGTGATAGTCGTGGGCTGATTAATGGC.

As to this clone: The CDR3 extends 3 residues past the end of the read, so its final part is completed from the germline J gene. The J gene is TRBJ1-4, the V gene TRBV5-6; 7 bases fit TRBD1. Germline CDR1 is SGHDT and CDR2 is YYEEEE. V shed 4 bases and J 6 bases; nucleotides not matched to a gene: 9. There are 15 residues in the CDR3. The part of the CDR3 DNA that was read is TGTGCCAGCAGCGAGGGGACAGAGGGGTATGAAAAA. Protein: CASSEGTEGYEK. In full, the CDR3 is CASSEGTEGYEKLFF. The entire variable domain, with the rest obtained from reference TRBV5-6 and TRBJ1-4, is as follows: DAGVTQSPTHLIKTRGQQVTLRCSPKSGHDTVSWYQQALGQGPQFIFQYYEEEERQRGNFPDRFSGHQFPNYSSELNVNALLLGDSALYLCASSEGTEGYEKLFFGSGTQLSVL.

With regard to this clone: The CDR3 is cut off 3 residues early in the read; its end comes from the germline J gene. The chain carries TRBV19 and TRBJ2-3, with a tentative D call TRBD2 (6 bases). Germline CDR1 and CDR2: LNHDA and SQIVND (reference sequence). Trimming pared 6 bases from V and 1 base from J, leaving 14 bases between. The CDR3 length is 15 residues. CDR3 bases read: TGTGCCAGTAGGGTCTTCGGGGAGGGCACAGATACG. It yields the protein CASRVFGEGTDT. The complete CDR3 reads CASRVFGEGTDTQYF.

About this clone: The DNA ends 3 residues before the CDR3 does, and the rest of the CDR3 is filled in from the germline J gene. V and J are TRBV2 and TRBJ2-3; D perhaps matches TRBD2 (6 bases). Trimming left V 8 bases short and J 0 bases short, with 15 bases between. CDR3 length: 15 amino acids. From germline, CDR1 is SNHLY and CDR2 FYNNEI. The CDR3 bases that were read are TGTGCCAGCTCCTACACGGGGGAGAGCACAGATACG. It yields the protein CASSYTGESTDT. The whole CDR3 sequence reads CASSYTGESTDTQYF.

A word on this clone: The missing CDR3 end, 3 residues past where the read stops, is filled in from the germline J gene. The rearrangement joins TRBV2 to TRBJ2-4, with 10 bases lining up with TRBD2. The CDR3 spans 17 residues. V shed 7 bases and J 0 bases; nucleotides not matched to a gene: 9. Per the germline V gene, CDR1 is SNHLY and CDR2 is FYNNEI. The sequenced CDR3 bases are TGTGCCAGCACCGGGACAGCGGGGGGGCTAGCCAAAAACATT. Encoded protein: CASTGTAGGLAKNI. The whole CDR3 sequence reads CASTGTAGGLAKNIQYF.

As concerns this clone: The observed sequence ends 3 residues before the CDR3 terminus, with the missing tail filled in from the germline J gene. The chain employs TRBV19 and TRBJ2-7, with 8 nucleotides matching TRBD1. Germline CDR1 LNHDA, CDR2 SQIVND (reference sequence). The CDR3 runs to 16 residues. J gave up 6 bases and V 5 bases, and 15 bases lay outside the gene matches. CDR3 DNA, as far as it was read: TGTGCCAGTAGTCCTAAGGACAGGGAAGTCCCGGCCGAG. Translating it yields CASSPKDREVPAE. The full CDR3 reads CASSPKDREVPAEQYF.

For this clone: The missing CDR3 end, 3 residues past where the read stops, is filled in from the germline J gene. The rearrangement joins TRBV14 to TRBJ1-4; no clear D. Germline CDR1 is SGHDN and CDR2 is FVKESK. Trimming stripped 2 bases from V and 4 bases from J, with 14 bases between. The CDR3 runs to 16 residues. The chain's CDR3 is CASSQPPRRVNEKLFF. The part of the CDR3 DNA that was read is TGTGCCAGCAGCCAACCACCGAGGCGGGTTAATGAAAAA.

Concerning this clone itself: The read is 3 residues too short to cover the CDR3 end, so that end is filled in from the germline J gene. The rearrangement links TRBV7-9 to TRBJ2-7; the D is unclear. CDR3 length equals 12 residues. The V gene lost 1 base and the J gene lost 3 bases, with 4 bases spanning the gap. Germline V CDR1 and CDR2: SEHNR, FQNEAQ (reference sequence). The chain's CDR3 is CASSLDHYEQYF. The sequenced part of the CDR3 DNA is TGTGCCAGCAGCTTAGATCACTACGAG. The variable domain in full, with the rest retrieved from reference TRBV7-9 and TRBJ2-7, is DTGVSQNPRHKITKRGQNVTFRCDPISEHNRLYWYRQTLGQGPEFLTYFQNEAQLEKSRLLSDRFSAERPKGSFSTLEIQRTEQGDSAMYLCASSLDHYEQYFGPGTRLTVT.

CDR3 sequence reads: CASSWGTAGYEQYF. The part of the CDR3 DNA that was read is TGTGCCAGCAGCTGGGGCACAGCGGGATACGAG. J is TRBJ2-7 and V is TRBV5-6, with 7 bases that match TRBD2. The CDR3 end is not reached by the read, which stops 3 residues before it; the germline J gene fills it in. Germline V CDR1 and CDR2: SGHDT, YYEEEE. This CDR3 is 14 amino acids long. V lost 3 bases, J lost 4 bases, and 7 bases stayed unmatched. Variable domain in full (rest from reference TRBV5-6 and TRBJ2-7): DAGVTQSPTHLIKTRGQQVTLRCSPKSGHDTVSWYQQALGQGPQFIFQYYEEEERQRGNFPDRFSGHQFPNYSSELNVNALLLGDSALYLCASSWGTAGYEQYFGPGTRLTVT.

As for this clone: The read comes to an end 3 residues before the CDR3 does, leaving the germline J gene to fill in the end. The chain is built from TRBV5-4 and TRBJ1-3, with D possibly matching TRBD1 (6 bases). Trimming cost V 4 bases and J 5 bases, with 13 bases left between them. Germline CDR1 reads SGHNT; CDR2 reads YYREEE (reference sequence). This CDR3 has 14 residues. The CDR3 bases that were read are TGTGCCAGCAGCATCGGGCAGGGGAGAAACACC. As protein: CASSIGQGRNT. The full CDR3 sequence reads CASSIGQGRNTIYF. The full variable domain, its missing parts supplied by reference TRBV5-4 and TRBJ1-3, is ETGVTQSPTHLIKTRGQQVTLRCSSQSGHNTVSWYQQALGQGPQFIFQYYREEENGRGNFPPRFSGLQFPNYSSELNVNALELDDSALYLCASSIGQGRNTIYFGEGSWLTVV.

Turning to this clone: The read stops 3 residues short of the end of the CDR3; the missing end is completed from the germline J gene. The chain couples TRBV20-1 to TRBJ2-1, with D unclear. Germline V lookup: CDR1 DFQATT, CDR2 SNEGSKA (reference sequence). The ends were cut back, 6 bases at V and 4 bases at J, with 22 bases in the middle. The CDR3 loop spans 16 amino acids. The CDR3 bases that were read are TGCAGTGCCACCCCCCCTACGACAAGGATTTACAATGAG. This encodes CSATPPTTRIYNE. The full CDR3 reads CSATPPTTRIYNEQFF.

Notes on this clone: The read ends 3 residues before the CDR3 terminus; that terminus is restored from the germline J gene. The chain employs TRBV6-2 or TRBV6-3 and TRBJ1-1, with D perhaps TRBD1 (5 bases). The length of the CDR3 is 11 residues. CDR1 and CDR2 from the germline V gene are MNHEY and SVGEGT. The V end was cut by 7 bases, the J end by 6 bases, with 9 bases between. The CDR3 here is CASIGGAEAFF. The sequenced CDR3 bases are TGTGCCAGCATCGGGGGGGCTGAA.

A note on this clone: The CDR3 extends 3 residues past the end of the read, so its final part is completed from the germline J gene. This chain uses TRBV11-2 with TRBJ2-2; D not resolved. The CDR3 runs to 15 residues. Trimming removed 3 bases from V and 1 base from J, with 9 bases in between. Germline CDR1 and CDR2: SGHAT and FQNNGV. CDR3: CASSLRLMNTGELFF. The covered CDR3 bases are TGTGCCAGCAGCTTGAGACTGATGAACACCGGGGAG. The whole variable domain, filled in from reference TRBV11-2 and TRBJ2-2, reads EAGVAQSPRYKIIEKRQSVAFWCNPISGHATLYWYQQILGQGPKLLIQFQNNGVVDDSQLPKDRFSAERLKGVDSTLKIQPAKLEDSAVYLCASSLRLMNTGELFFGEGSRLTVL.

Of note for this clone: The CDR3 extends 3 residues past the end of the read, so its final part is completed from the germline J gene. V and J are TRBV14 and TRBJ1-3; tentatively, D is TRBD1 (6 bases). CDR1 and CDR2 from the germline V gene are SGHDN and FVKESK. V lost 2 bases and J lost 0, with 8 bases in between. The CDR3 length is 15 residues. The sequenced CDR3 bases are TGTGCCAGCAGCCAATGGACAGCCTCTGGAAACACC. Its translation: CASSQWTASGNT. The entire CDR3 reads CASSQWTASGNTIYF.

Remarks on this clone: The read is 3 residues too short to cover the CDR3 end, so that end is filled in from the germline J gene. J is TRBJ1-2 and V is TRBV7-6; 7 bases agree with TRBD1. From germline, CDR1 is SGHVS and CDR2 FNYEAQ. The length of the CDR3 is 14 residues. The CDR3 sequence: CASSLGQGVLGYTF. The DNA read from the CDR3 is TGTGCCAGCAGCTTGGGTCAGGGGGTATTAGGC.

Note on this clone: The read stops 3 residues short of the end of the CDR3; the missing end is completed from the germline J gene. V and J are TRBV7-2 and TRBJ2-7, with 7 positions matching TRBD2. The CDR3 spans 14 residues. CDR1 and CDR2 (germline): SGHTA, FQGNSA. V lost 2 bases, J lost 3 bases, and 4 bases stayed unmatched. Partial CDR3 DNA: TGTGCCAGCAGCTTATCGCGGGAGTTCTACGAG. Translated: CASSLSREFYE. The CDR3 in its entirety is CASSLSREFYEQYF. Combining the CDR3 with reference TRBV7-2 and TRBJ2-7 gives the whole variable domain GAGVSQSPSNKVTEKGKDVELRCDPISGHTALYWYRQSLGQGLEFLIYFQGNSAPDKSGLPSDRFSAERTGGSVSTLTIQRTQQEDSAVYLCASSLSREFYEQYFGPGTRLTVT.

Points on this clone: The read gets to within 3 residues of the CDR3 end, and the germline J gene fills in the rest. J is TRBJ2-5 and V is TRBV7-8; 11 bases match TRBD2. Germline CDR1 SGHVS, CDR2 FQNEAQ. The V and J ends lost 5 bases and 0 bases, in that order; junction bases with no gene match: 5. This CDR3 contains 16 residues. The part of the CDR3 DNA that was read is TGTGCCAGCAGCCCCCCGGGACTAGCGGACCAAGAGACC. This codes for CASSPPGLADQET. The whole CDR3 is CASSPPGLADQETQYF.